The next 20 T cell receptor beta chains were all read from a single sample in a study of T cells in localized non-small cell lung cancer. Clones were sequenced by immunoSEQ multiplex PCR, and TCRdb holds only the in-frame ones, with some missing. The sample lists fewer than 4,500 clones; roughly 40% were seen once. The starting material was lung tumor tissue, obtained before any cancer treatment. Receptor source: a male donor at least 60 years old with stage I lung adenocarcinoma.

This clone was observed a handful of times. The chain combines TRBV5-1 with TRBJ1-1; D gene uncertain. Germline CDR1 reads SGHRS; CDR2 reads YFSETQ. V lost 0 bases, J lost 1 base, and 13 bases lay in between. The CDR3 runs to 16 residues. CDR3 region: CASSLALAMGNTEAFF. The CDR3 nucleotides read TGCGCCAGCAGCTTGGCCTTGGCGATGGGGAACACTGAAGCTTTCTTT.

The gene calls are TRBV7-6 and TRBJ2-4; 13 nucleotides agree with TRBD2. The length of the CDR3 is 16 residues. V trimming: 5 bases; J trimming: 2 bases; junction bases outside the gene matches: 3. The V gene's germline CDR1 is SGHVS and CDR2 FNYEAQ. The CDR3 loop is CASSPTSGGTKNIQYF. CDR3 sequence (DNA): TGTGCCAGCAGCCCGACTAGCGGGGGGACCAAAAACATTCAGTACTTC.

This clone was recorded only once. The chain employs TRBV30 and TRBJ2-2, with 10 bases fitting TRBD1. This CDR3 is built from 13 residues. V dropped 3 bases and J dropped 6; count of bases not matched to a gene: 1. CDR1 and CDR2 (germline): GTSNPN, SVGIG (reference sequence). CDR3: CAWRDRGAGELFF. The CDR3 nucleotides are TGTGCCTGGAGGGACAGGGGGGCCGGGGAGCTGTTTTTT.

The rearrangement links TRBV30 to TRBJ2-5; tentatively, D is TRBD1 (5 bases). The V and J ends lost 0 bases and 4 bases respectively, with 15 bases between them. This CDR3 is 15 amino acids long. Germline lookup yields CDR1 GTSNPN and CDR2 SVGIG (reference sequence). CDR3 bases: TGTGCCTGGAGTGTACCGGCAGGGTCATTAGAGACCCAGTACTTC. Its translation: CAWSVPAGSLETQYF.

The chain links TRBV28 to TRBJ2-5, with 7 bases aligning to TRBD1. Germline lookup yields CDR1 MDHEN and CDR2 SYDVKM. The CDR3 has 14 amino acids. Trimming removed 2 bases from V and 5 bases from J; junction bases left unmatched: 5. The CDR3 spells CASSLEGGIETQYF. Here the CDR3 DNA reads TGTGCCAGCAGTTTAGAAGGGGGCATCGAGACCCAGTACTTC.

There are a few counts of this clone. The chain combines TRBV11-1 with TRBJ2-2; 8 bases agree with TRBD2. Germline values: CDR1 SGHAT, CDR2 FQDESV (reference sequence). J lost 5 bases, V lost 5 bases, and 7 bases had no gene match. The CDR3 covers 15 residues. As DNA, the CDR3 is TGTGCCAGCAGCACGGGACTAGTCGGTACCGGGGAGCTGTTTTTT. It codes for CASSTGLVGTGELFF.

As DNA, the CDR3 is TGTGCCAGCAGCCTCCCGCGGAGAGGGGCCAACGTCCTGACTTTC. As protein: CASSLPRRGANVLTF. J is TRBJ2-6 and V is TRBV11-3, with D unclear. Germline V gene data show CDR1 as SGHNT and CDR2 as YENEEA. Trimming stripped 5 bases from V and 4 bases from J, with 12 bases between. The CDR3 has 15 amino acids.

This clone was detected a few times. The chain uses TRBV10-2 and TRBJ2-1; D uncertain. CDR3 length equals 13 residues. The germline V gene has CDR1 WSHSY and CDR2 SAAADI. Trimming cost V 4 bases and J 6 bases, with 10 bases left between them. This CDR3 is CASSVGTANEQFF. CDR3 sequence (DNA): TGCGCCAGCAGTGTGGGCACAGCCAATGAGCAGTTCTTC.

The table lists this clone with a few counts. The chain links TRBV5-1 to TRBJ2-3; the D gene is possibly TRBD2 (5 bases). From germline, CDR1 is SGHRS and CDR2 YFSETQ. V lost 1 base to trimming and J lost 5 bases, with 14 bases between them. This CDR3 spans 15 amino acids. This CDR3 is CASSLRADDGDTQYF. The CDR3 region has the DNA TGCGCCAGCAGCTTGCGAGCGGATGATGGAGATACGCAGTATTTT. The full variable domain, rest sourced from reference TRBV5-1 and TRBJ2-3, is KAGVTQTPRYLIKTRGQQVTLSCSPISGHRSVSWYQQTPGQGLQFLFEYFSETQRNKGNFPGRFSGRQFSNSRSEMNVSTLELGDSALYLCASSLRADDGDTQYFGPGTRLTVL.

The CDR3 nucleotides are TGTGCCTGGAGCCGACAGGGGAACGAGCAGTACTTC. Its translation: CAWSRQGNEQYF. The gene calls are TRBV30 and TRBJ2-7; 8 nucleotides align to TRBD1. CDR3 size: 12 residues. J lost 5 bases, V lost 3 bases, and 3 bases had no gene match. From germline, CDR1 is GTSNPN and CDR2 SVGIG (reference sequence). The whole variable domain, filled in from reference TRBV30 and TRBJ2-7, reads SQTIHQWPATLVQPVGSPLSLECTVEGTSNPNLYWYRQAAGRGLQLLFYSVGIGQISSEVPQNLSASRPQDRQFILSSKKLLLSDSGFYLCAWSRQGNEQYFGPGTRLTVT.

The CDR3 nucleotides read TGTGCTAGTGGTTTGGGCAGGCTCGATGAGCAGTTCTTC. Its protein is CASGLGRLDEQFF. The chain recombines TRBV12-5 with TRBJ2-1; D call uncertain. Germline lookup yields CDR1 LGHNT and CDR2 FRNRAP. There are 13 residues in the CDR3. The ends were cut back, 1 base at V and 8 bases at J, with 9 bases in the middle.

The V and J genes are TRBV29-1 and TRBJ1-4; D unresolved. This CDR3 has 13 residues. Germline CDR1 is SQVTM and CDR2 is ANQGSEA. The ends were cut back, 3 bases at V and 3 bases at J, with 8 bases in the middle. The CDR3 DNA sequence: TGCAGCGTTGAGTTCGGATCTAATGAAAAACTGTTTTTT. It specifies CSVEFGSNEKLFF.

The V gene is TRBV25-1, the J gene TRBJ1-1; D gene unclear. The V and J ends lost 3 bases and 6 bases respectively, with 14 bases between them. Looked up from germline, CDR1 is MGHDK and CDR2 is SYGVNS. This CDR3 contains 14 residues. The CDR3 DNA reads TGTGCCAGCAGTGACCCCGCAGGTGAGGCTGAAGCTTTCTTT. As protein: CASSDPAGEAEAFF. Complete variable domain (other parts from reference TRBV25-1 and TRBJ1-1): EADIYQTPRYLVIGTGKKITLECSQTMGHDKMYWYQQDPGMELHLIHYSYGVNSTEKGDLSSESTVSRIRTEHFPLTLESARPSHTSQYLCASSDPAGEAEAFFGQGTRLTVV.

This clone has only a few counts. In DNA form, the CDR3 reads TGTGCCAGCAGCCCCGTCACGGGAGAGGATACGCAGTATTTT. Residues: CASSPVTGEDTQYF. The chain employs TRBV11-3 and TRBJ2-3; possibly TRBD2 for D (6 bases). The V and J ends lost 5 bases and 6 bases respectively, with 15 bases between them. The CDR3 extends over 14 amino acids. The V gene's germline CDR1 is SGHNT and CDR2 YENEEA.

The CDR3 reads CASRYLSGNTIYF. For the CDR3, the DNA is TGTGCCAGCAGGTACCTCTCTGGAAACACCATATATTTT. This chain links TRBV28 with TRBJ1-3; D unclear. The CDR3 runs 13 residues. V was pared by 6 bases and J by 0 bases, with 6 bases between. Germline values: CDR1 MDHEN, CDR2 SYDVKM.

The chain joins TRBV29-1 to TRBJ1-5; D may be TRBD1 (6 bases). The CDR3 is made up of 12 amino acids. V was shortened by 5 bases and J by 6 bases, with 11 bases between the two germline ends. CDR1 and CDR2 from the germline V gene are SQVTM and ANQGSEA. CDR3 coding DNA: TGCAGCGTTAAGGACAGAGGTCAGCCCCAGCATTTT. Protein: CSVKDRGQPQHF.

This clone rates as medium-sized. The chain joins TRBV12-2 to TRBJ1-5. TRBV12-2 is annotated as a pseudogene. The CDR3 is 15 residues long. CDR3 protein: CASRLAQGGGQPQHF. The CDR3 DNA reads TGTGCAAGTCGCTTAGCGCAGGGGGGGGGTCAGCCCCAGCATTTT.

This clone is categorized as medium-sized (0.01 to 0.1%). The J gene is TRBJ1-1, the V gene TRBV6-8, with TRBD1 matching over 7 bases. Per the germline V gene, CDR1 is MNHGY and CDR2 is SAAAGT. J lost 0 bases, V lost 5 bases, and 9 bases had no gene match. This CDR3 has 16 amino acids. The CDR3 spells CASSKGANKMNTEAFF. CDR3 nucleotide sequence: TGTGCCAGCAGTAAGGGGGCAAATAAAATGAACACTGAAGCTTTCTTT.

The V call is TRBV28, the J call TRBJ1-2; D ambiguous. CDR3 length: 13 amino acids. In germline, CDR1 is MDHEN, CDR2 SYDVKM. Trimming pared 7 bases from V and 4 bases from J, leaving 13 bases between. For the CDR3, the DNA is TGTGCCAGCAAACCGTTCACCTTCTATGGCTACACCTTC. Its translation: CASKPFTFYGYTF.

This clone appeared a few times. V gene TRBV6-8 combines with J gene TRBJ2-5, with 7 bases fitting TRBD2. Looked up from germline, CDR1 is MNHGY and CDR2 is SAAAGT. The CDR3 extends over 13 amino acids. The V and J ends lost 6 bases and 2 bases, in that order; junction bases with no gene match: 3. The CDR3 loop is CASRVGGQETQYF. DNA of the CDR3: TGTGCCAGCAGGGTCGGGGGGCAAGAGACCCAGTACTTC.